One TCR beta chain is described in this entry. Its antigen is currently unknown. This record comes from a study of shared clonotypes between healthy human individuals. On the study more broadly: Sampling drew on donors who were a couple of women and a few men aged 18 to 49. Study-level findings and limits: Non-shared clonotypes showed lower generation probabilities than clonotypes common to all four donors. The study found about 4.6% of naive CD4 clonotypes shared across a few donors.

Germline CDR1 LNHDA, CDR2 SQIVND (reference sequence). The CDR3 sequence is 14 residues long. Trimming took off 5 bases at V and 1 base at J, with 11 bases between the two ends. It was CD45RO-negative cells, positively selected for CCR7, that made up naive CD8 cells, with terminally differentiated effector memory CD45RA+ cells excluded. The genomic DNA of each subset was split evenly across several immunoSEQ plates. Assay used: immunoSEQ multiplex PCR; TCRdb lists only in-frame clones, some missing. This table holds around 2,100,000 clones, approximately 94% found once. This chain joins TRBV19 and TRBJ1-1, with a weak D call TRBD1 (5 bases). The sample was naive CD8+ T cells sorted from blood. The sequence was obtained from a man aged 18 to 29 in good health. The CDR3 region has the DNA TGTGCCAGTAGTCGCCGGGACCGGAACACTGAAGCTTTCTTT. Residues: CASSRRDRNTEAFF.